This T cell receptor beta chain was found in a study of blood T cells in healthy people across ages. Study findings and constraints: Greater diversity and more naive CD4+ cells were seen in long-lived donors than in aged donors. Per million T cells, TCR beta diversity dropped roughly linearly as age increased.

Isolating PBMCs gave at least 6 million of these cells per sample. Total RNA extracted from each sample amounted to at least 6 micrograms. PCR was performed a second time for about 7 to 11 cycles using a sample-barcoded 5' primer and a J-beta primer mix. TCRdb reprocessed the 5' RACE reads with MiXCR, giving one entry per CDR3 protein. The sample lists about 1.8 million distinct CDR3 sequences; approximately 50% were seen once. As to this clonotype: Its specificity is unknown.

The sample consisted of blood. The source of this sequence is a woman aged 40 to 50 in good health.

The CDR3 DNA sequence: TGTGCCAGCAGCGCCGGGACAGCGAAAGGCTACACCTTC. It is translated as CASSAGTAKGYTF. The chain combines TRBV7-6 with TRBJ1-2; the match to TRBD1 covers 7 bases. Germline V gene lookup returns CDR1 SGHVS and CDR2 FNYEAQ. The CDR3 has 13 residues. V gave up 5 bases and J gave up 8 bases; unmatched junction bases: 8. Supplemented by reference TRBV7-6 and TRBJ1-2, the full variable domain reads GAGVSQSPRYKVTKRGQDVALRCDPISGHVSLYWYRQALGQGPEFLTYFNYEAQQDKSGLPNDRFSAERPEGSISTLTIQRTEQRDSAMYRCASSAGTAKGYTFGSGTRLTVV.